A single sample is the source of the 11 T cell receptor beta chains below, sequenced in a study of shared clonotypes between healthy human individuals. CD45RO-negative, CCR7-selected cells formed the naive CD8 fraction, which excluded terminally differentiated effector memory CD45RA+ cells. Repertoires were generated with immunoSEQ multiplex PCR, while TCRdb's copy carries only in-frame clones and drops some. The table lists more than 2 million clones, approximately 92% of them singletons. Sequenced input: naive CD8+ T cells from PBMCs. These receptors were taken from a man aged 18 to 30 in good health. Some clones in this sample may be carry-over from other donors' samples.

Only one count was recorded for this clone. V gene TRBV5-8 combines with J gene TRBJ2-1; 10 positions agree with TRBD1. The germline V gene has CDR1 SGHTS and CDR2 YDEGEE. The CDR3 has 17 amino acids. V lost 4 bases and J lost 8; bases outside the gene matches: 15. The CDR3: CASSQDPGQGNPYEQFF. In DNA, the CDR3 is TGTGCCAGCAGCCAAGACCCGGGACAGGGGAATCCCTATGAGCAGTTCTTC.

Regarding this clone: Within the sample, other DNA sequences also encode this same CDR3. The chain combines TRBV9 with TRBJ2-1; D is perhaps TRBD2 (5 bases). V lost 3 bases to trimming and J lost 4 bases, with 8 bases between them. CDR3 size: 13 residues. Looked up from germline, CDR1 is SGDLS and CDR2 is YYNGEE. The CDR3 spells CASSAGRYNEQFF. The CDR3 DNA sequence: TGTGCCAGCAGCGCGGGAAGATACAATGAGCAGTTCTTC.

The chain joins TRBV9 to TRBJ2-1; 10 nucleotides align to TRBD1. Germline assignment: CDR1 SGDLS and CDR2 YYNGEE. With V trimmed by 2 bases and J by 3 bases, 2 bases remained unmatched. This CDR3 region has 15 residues. The CDR3 sequence: CASSVRTGGYNEQFF. Written as DNA, the CDR3 is TGTGCCAGCAGCGTCCGGACAGGGGGCTACAATGAGCAGTTCTTC. Variable domain in full (rest from reference TRBV9 and TRBJ2-1): DSGVTQTPKHLITATGQRVTLRCSPRSGDLSVYWYQQSLDQGLQFLIQYYNGEERAKGNILERFSAQQFPDLHSELNLSSLELGDSALYFCASSVRTGGYNEQFFGPGTRLTVL.

Turning to this clone: Other DNA sequences from this sample encode an identical CDR3 as well. This rearrangement joins TRBV9 to TRBJ1-5; D remains unclear. V gave up 2 bases and J gave up 0 bases, with 6 bases separating them. CDR1 and CDR2 from the germline V gene are SGDLS and YYNGEE. CDR3 length: 14 residues. The CDR3 nucleotides read TGTGCCAGCAGCGTCTATGATAGCAATCAGCCCCAGCATTTT. This encodes CASSVYDSNQPQHF.

The J gene is TRBJ2-7, the V gene TRBV28; D is perhaps TRBD2 (6 bases). The germline V gene has CDR1 MDHEN and CDR2 SYDVKM. The CDR3 sequence is 15 residues long. Between the trimmed V and J ends, which lost 6 bases and 3 bases, there was a span of 18 bases. The DNA for the CDR3 is TGTGCCAGCAGCCCGGCGGGACTCAAATTCTACGAGCAGTACTTC. Translating it yields CASSPAGLKFYEQYF.

V usage is TRBV27 and J usage is TRBJ1-1; 9 bases are shared with TRBD1. The CDR3 has 13 amino acids. J lost 3 bases, V lost 4 bases, and 0 bases had no gene match. Looked up from germline, CDR1 is MNHEY and CDR2 is SMNVEV (reference sequence). CDR3 coding DNA: TGTGCCAGCAGTTGGACAGGGGACACTGAAGCTTTCTTT. It codes for CASSWTGDTEAFF.

In nucleotides, the CDR3 is TGCGCCAGCAGTGAGCGCCGCGGGAAAGGGGTCTACGAGCAGTACTTC. Translation gives CASSERRGKGVYEQYF. J is TRBJ2-7 and V is TRBV10-2; D is possibly TRBD2 (6 bases). Per the germline V gene, CDR1 is WSHSY and CDR2 is SAAADI. The germline V and J ends were trimmed by 2 bases and 3 bases, with 17 bases remaining between them. The CDR3 is 16 amino acids.

On this clone: Germline and junction disagree at one end, which may indicate a read error. This CDR3 is also generated by other DNA sequences in the sample. This chain uses TRBV19 with TRBJ2-7; 7 nucleotides line up with TRBD2. Germline loops: CDR1 LNHDA, CDR2 SQIVND (reference sequence). The CDR3 consists of 13 residues. CDR3 bases: TGTGCCAGTGGTATCGGGGGGACCTACGAGCAGTACTTC. It translates to CASGIGGTYEQYF.

The CDR3: CASSVVFSGATDTQYF. CDR3 in DNA: TGTGCCAGCAGCGTAGTCTTTAGCGGGGCCACAGATACGCAGTATTTT. The chain joins TRBV9 to TRBJ2-3, with 8 bases aligning to TRBD2. CDR3 length: 16 residues. The germline V gene encodes CDR1 SGDLS and CDR2 YYNGEE. J gave up 2 bases and V 0 bases, and 5 bases lay outside the gene matches.

The chain has TRBV27 and TRBJ2-3; D call uncertain. V shed 5 bases and J shed 9 bases, with 9 bases lying between them. The CDR3 length is 11 residues. Germline loops: CDR1 MNHEY, CDR2 SMNVEV (reference sequence). The CDR3, as DNA: TGTGCCAGCAGTGCATCGAGCACGCAGTATTTT. As protein: CASSASSTQYF.

This chain connects TRBV5-1 to TRBJ2-7, with 10 bases lining up with TRBD1. The junction had 21 bases not matched to a gene; V was cut back by 4 bases and J by 2 bases. The length of the CDR3 is 20 residues. Germline V gene data show CDR1 as SGHRS and CDR2 as YFSETQ. The CDR3 DNA reads TGCGCCAGCAGCAGGACCCCTCTCTCTAGTAGACAGGGGGCTCCCTACGAGCAGTACTTC. This codes for CASSRTPLSSRQGAPYEQYF. The variable domain in full, with the rest retrieved from reference TRBV5-1 and TRBJ2-7, is KAGVTQTPRYLIKTRGQQVTLSCSPISGHRSVSWYQQTPGQGLQFLFEYFSETQRNKGNFPGRFSGRQFSNSRSEMNVSTLELGDSALYLCASSRTPLSSRQGAPYEQYFGPGTRLTVT.